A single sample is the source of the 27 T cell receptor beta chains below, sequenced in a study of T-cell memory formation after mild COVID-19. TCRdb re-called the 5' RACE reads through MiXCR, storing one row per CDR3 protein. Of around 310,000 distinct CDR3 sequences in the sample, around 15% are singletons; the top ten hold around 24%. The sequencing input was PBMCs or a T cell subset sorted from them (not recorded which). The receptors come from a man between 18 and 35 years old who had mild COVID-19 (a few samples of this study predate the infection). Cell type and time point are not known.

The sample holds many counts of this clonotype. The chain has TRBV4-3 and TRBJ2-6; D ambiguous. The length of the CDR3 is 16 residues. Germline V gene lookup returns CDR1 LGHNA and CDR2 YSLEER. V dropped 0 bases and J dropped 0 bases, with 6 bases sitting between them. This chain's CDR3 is CASSQESASGANVLTF. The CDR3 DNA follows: TGCGCCAGCAGCCAAGAGTCCGCCTCTGGGGCCAACGTCCTGACTTTC.

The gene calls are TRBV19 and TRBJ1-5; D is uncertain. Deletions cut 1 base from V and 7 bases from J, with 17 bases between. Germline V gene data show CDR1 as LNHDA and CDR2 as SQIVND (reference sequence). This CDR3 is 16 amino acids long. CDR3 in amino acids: CASSIVGPYQNQPQHF. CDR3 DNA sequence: TGTGCCAGTAGTATAGTCGGGCCCTACCAAAACCAGCCCCAGCATTTT.

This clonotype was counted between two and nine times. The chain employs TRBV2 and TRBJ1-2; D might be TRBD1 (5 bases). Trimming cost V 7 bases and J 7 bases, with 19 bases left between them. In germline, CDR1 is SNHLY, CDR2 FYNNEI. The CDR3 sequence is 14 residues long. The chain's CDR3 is CASTPWGVLGGYTF. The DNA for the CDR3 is TGTGCCAGCACCCCATGGGGGGTTCTAGGTGGCTACACCTTC.

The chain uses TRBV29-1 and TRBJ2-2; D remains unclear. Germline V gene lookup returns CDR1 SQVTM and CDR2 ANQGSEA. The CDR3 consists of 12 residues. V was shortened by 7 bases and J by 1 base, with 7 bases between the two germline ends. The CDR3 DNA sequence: TGCAGCGCTGGGCGGAACACCGGGGAGCTGTTTTTT. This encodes CSAGRNTGELFF.

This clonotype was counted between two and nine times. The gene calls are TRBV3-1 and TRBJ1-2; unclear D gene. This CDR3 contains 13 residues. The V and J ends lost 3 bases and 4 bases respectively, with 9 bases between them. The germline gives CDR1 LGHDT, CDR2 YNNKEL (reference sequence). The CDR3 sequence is CASSQQNLYGYTF. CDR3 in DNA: TGTGCCAGCAGCCAGCAAAACCTCTATGGCTACACCTTC.

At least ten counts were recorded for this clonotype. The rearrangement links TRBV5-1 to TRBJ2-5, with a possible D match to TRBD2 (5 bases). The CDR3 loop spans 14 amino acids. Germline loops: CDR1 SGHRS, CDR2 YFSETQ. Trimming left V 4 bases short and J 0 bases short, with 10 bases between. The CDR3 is CASSPVGDQETQYF. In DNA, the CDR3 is TGCGCCAGCAGCCCCGTGGGAGACCAAGAGACCCAGTACTTC.

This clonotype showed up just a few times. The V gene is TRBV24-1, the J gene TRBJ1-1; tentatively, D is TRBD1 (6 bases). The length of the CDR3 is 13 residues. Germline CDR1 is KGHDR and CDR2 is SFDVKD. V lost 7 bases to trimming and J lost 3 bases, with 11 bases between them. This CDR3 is CATSQGWYTEAFF. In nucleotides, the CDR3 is TGTGCCACCAGCCAGGGGTGGTACACTGAAGCTTTCTTT.

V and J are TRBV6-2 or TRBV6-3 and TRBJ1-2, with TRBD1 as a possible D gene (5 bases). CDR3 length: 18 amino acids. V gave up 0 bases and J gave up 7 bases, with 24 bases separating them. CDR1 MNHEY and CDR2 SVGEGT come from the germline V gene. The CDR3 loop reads CASSYSKARATGWFGYTF. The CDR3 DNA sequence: TGTGCCAGCAGTTACTCGAAGGCGAGGGCTACAGGATGGTTTGGCTACACCTTC.

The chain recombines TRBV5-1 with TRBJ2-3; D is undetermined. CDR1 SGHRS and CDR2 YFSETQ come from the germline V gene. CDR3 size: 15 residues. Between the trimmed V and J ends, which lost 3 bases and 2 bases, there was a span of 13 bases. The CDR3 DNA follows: TGCGCCAGCAGCTGGCTTAGGGATGCCACAGATACGCAGTATTTT. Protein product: CASSWLRDATDTQYF.

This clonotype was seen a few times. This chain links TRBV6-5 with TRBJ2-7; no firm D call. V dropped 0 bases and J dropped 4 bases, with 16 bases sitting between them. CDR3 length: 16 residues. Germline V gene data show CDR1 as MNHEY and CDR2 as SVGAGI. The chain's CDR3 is CASSYSIPTESYEQYF. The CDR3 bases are TGTGCCAGCAGTTACTCGATCCCCACAGAGAGTTACGAGCAGTACTTC.

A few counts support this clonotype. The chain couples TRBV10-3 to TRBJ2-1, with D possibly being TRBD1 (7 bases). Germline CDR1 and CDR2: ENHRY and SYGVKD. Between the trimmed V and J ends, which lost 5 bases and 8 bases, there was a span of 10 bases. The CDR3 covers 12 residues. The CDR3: CAISIRGDEQFF. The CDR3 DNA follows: TGTGCCATCAGTATCAGGGGGGATGAGCAGTTCTTC.

This CDR3 reads CASSGPLRDQPQHF. CDR3 nucleotides: TGTGCCAGCAGCGGACCCCTACGAGATCAGCCCCAGCATTTT. The J gene is TRBJ1-5, the V gene TRBV7-9; D remains unclear. With 5 bases removed from V and 5 bases from J, the gap between germline ends came to 13 bases. Germline loops: CDR1 SEHNR, CDR2 FQNEAQ (reference sequence). The CDR3 loop spans 14 amino acids.

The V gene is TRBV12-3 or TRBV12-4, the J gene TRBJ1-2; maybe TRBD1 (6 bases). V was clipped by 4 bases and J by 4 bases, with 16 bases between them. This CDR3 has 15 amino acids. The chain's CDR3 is CASSSAVQGIYGYTF. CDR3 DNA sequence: TGTGCCAGCAGTTCAGCCGTACAGGGAATCTATGGCTACACCTTC.

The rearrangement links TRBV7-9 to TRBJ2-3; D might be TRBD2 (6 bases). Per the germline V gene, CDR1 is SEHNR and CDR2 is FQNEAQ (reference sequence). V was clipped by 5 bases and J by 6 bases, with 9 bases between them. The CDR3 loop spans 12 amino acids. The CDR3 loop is CASSIRGDTQYF. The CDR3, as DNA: TGTGCCAGCAGCATTCGGGGGGATACGCAGTATTTT.

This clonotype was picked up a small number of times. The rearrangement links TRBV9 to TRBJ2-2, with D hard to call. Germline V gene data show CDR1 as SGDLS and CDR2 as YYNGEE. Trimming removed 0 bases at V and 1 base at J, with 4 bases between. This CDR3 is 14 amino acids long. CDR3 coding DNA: TGTGCCAGCAGCGTAGTCTGGAACACCGGGGAGCTGTTTTTT. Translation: CASSVVWNTGELFF.

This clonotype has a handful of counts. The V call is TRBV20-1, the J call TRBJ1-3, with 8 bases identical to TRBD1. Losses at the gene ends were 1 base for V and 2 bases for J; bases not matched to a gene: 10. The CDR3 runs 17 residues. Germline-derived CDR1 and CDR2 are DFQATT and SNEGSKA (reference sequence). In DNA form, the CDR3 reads TGCAGTGCTAGAGGCTTCCGGGACAGGCTCGCTGGAAACACCATATATTTT. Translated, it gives CSARGFRDRLAGNTIYF.

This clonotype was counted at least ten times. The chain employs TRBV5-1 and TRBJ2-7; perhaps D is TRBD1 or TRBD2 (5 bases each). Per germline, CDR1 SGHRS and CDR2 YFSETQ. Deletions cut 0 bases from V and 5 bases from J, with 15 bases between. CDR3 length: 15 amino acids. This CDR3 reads CASSLDGRDGDEQYV. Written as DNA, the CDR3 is TGCGCCAGCAGCTTGGATGGACGGGACGGCGACGAGCAGTACGTC.

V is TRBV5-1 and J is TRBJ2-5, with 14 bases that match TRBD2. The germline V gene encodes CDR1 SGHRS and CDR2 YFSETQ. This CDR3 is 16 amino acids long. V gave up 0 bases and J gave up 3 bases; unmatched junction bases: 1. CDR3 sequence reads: CASSLGGLAGEETQYF. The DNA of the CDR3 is TGCGCCAGCAGCTTGGGGGGACTAGCGGGAGAAGAGACCCAGTACTTC.

CDR3 in amino acids: CSARQGWANEKLFF. The DNA for the CDR3 is TGCAGTGCTAGACAGGGGTGGGCTAATGAAAAACTGTTTTTT. The rearrangement links TRBV20-1 to TRBJ1-4; TRBD1 might be the D (6 bases). The CDR3 totals 14 residues. Trimming pared 2 bases from V and 3 bases from J, leaving 10 bases between. In germline, CDR1 is DFQATT, CDR2 SNEGSKA (reference sequence).

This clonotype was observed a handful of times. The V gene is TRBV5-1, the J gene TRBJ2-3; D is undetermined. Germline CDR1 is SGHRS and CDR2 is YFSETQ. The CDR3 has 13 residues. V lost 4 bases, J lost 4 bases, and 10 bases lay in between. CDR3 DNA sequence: TGCGCCAGCAGCCCAGAAACCCCAGATACGCAGTATTTT. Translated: CASSPETPDTQYF.

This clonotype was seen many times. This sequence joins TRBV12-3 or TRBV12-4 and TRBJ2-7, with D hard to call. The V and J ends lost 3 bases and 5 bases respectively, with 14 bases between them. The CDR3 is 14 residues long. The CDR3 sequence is CASSLLKGIHEQYF. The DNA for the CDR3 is TGTGCCAGCAGTTTGCTCAAGGGAATCCACGAGCAGTACTTC.

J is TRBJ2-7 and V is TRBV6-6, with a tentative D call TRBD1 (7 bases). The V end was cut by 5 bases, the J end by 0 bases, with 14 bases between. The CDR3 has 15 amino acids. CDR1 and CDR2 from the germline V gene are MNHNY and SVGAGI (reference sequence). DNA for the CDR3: TGTGCCAGCAGTAATCCAGGGGGGCTCTCCTACGAGCAGTACTTC. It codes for CASSNPGGLSYEQYF.

The CDR3 loop reads CAIRSGSADIQYF. The CDR3 bases are TGTGCCATCAGGTCGGGGAGTGCGGACATTCAGTACTTC. J is TRBJ2-4 and V is TRBV10-3, with D possibly matching TRBD2 (5 bases). Germline assignment: CDR1 ENHRY and CDR2 SYGVKD. V was cut by 6 bases and J by 8 bases, with 14 bases left in between. The CDR3 runs 13 residues.

Here the CDR3 reads CASSPSGDSNYGYTF. The CDR3 DNA follows: TGTGCCAGCTCACCATCGGGAGATTCAAACTATGGCTACACCTTC. The V gene is TRBV18, the J gene TRBJ1-2; no clear D. V lost 2 bases and J lost 2, with 12 bases in between. Germline V CDR1 and CDR2: KGHSH, LQKENI. CDR3 length: 15 residues.

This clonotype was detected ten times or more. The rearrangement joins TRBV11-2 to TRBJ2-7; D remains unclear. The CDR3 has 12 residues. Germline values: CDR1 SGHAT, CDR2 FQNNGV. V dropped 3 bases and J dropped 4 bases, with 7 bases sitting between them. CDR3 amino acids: CASSFLLYEQYF. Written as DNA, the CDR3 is TGTGCCAGCAGCTTCCTATTGTACGAGCAGTACTTC.

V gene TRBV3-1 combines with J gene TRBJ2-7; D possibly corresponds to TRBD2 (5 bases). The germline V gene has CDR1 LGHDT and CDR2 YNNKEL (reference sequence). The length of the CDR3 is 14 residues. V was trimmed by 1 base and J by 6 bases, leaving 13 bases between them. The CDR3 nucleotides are TGTGCCAGCAGCCAAGGGGGAGCTAGGGCCGAGCAGTACGTC. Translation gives CASSQGGARAEQYV.

The DNA of the CDR3 is TGTGCCAGCAGTTATAGAGGAAGCCACGAGCAGTACGTC. This gives the protein CASSYRGSHEQYV. V and J are TRBV6-6 and TRBJ2-7; D not certain. CDR1 is MNHNY and CDR2 is SVGAGI in the germline V gene (reference sequence). The V end was cut by 3 bases, the J end by 5 bases, with 11 bases between. There are 13 residues in the CDR3.